The 20 T cell receptor beta chains below all came from one sample that was sequenced in a study of identical twins. TCRdb processed the 5' RACE reads anew with MiXCR; each CDR3 protein has one entry. The sample lists some 330,000 distinct CDR3 sequences; roughly 10% were seen once. The specimen sequenced was naive T cells sorted from blood. Every receptor here comes from a woman aged 45-65 years in good health.

This clonotype was picked up many times. This chain uses TRBV5-1 with TRBJ2-1; 7 nucleotides match TRBD1. Germline trimming cut 2 bases from V and 10 bases from J; bases unmatched to any gene: 6. CDR3 length equals 13 residues. Germline CDR1 SGHRS, CDR2 YFSETQ. For the CDR3, the DNA is TGCGCCAGCAGCTTCGGGACAGCACCCGAGCAGTTCTTC. Translating it yields CASSFGTAPEQFF. The full variable domain, in which reference TRBV5-1 and TRBJ2-1 provide the parts outside the CDR3, is KAGVTQTPRYLIKTRGQQVTLSCSPISGHRSVSWYQQTPGQGLQFLFEYFSETQRNKGNFPGRFSGRQFSNSRSEMNVSTLELGDSALYLCASSFGTAPEQFFGPGTRLTVL.

CDR3 in DNA: TGTGCCAGCAGCTTAGGAACAAGGGGGGGGGAGACCCAGTACTTC. Amino acid sequence: CASSLGTRGGETQYF. This chain joins TRBV7-2 and TRBJ2-5; D possibly corresponds to TRBD2 (7 bases). The length of the CDR3 is 15 residues. V lost 1 base to trimming and J lost 5 bases, with 14 bases between them. The germline V gene encodes CDR1 SGHTA and CDR2 FQGNSA.

This clonotype was counted a few times. The V and J genes are TRBV3-1 and TRBJ2-3; D is ambiguous. This CDR3 has 15 residues. The germline V gene has CDR1 LGHDT and CDR2 YNNKEL (reference sequence). The ends were cut back, 8 bases at V and 0 bases at J, with 15 bases in the middle. The CDR3 nucleotides read TGTGCCAGCTTGCTACGTAGTGATAGCACAGATACGCAGTATTTT. This codes for CASLLRSDSTDTQYF.

The table lists this clonotype with a few counts. This chain joins TRBV7-9 and TRBJ2-3, with 8 bases lining up with TRBD2. Per the germline V gene, CDR1 is SEHNR and CDR2 is FQNEAQ (reference sequence). V lost 0 bases, J lost 2 bases, and 7 bases stayed unmatched. The CDR3 runs 17 residues. The CDR3 here is CASSLANGRAPTDTQYF. CDR3 DNA: TGTGCCAGCAGCTTAGCGAACGGGAGGGCCCCCACAGATACGCAGTATTTT.

Ten or more counts support this clonotype. The chain is built from TRBV9 and TRBJ1-5; the D gene is possibly TRBD1 (6 bases). Germline V CDR1 and CDR2: SGDLS, YYNGEE. CDR3 length equals 15 residues. Trimming pared 2 bases from V and 7 bases from J, leaving 16 bases between. The CDR3 sequence: CASSVRGGAGQPQHF. The CDR3 region has the DNA TGTGCCAGCAGCGTTAGGGGGGGGGCCGGACAGCCCCAGCATTTT.

The genes are TRBV7-6 and TRBJ2-2; 9 bases are a match to TRBD2. The J segment lost 8 bases and the V segment lost 2 bases, leaving 9 bases of the junction unmatched. Germline assignment: CDR1 SGHVS and CDR2 FNYEAQ. This CDR3 is built from 16 residues. CDR3 region: CASSLRSGRSPGELFF. CDR3 nucleotides: TGTGCCAGCAGCTTACGGAGCGGGAGGTCCCCTGGGGAGCTGTTTTTT.

The chain is built from TRBV18 and TRBJ2-7; TRBD1 matches 8 bases. This CDR3 has 14 amino acids. J was trimmed by 3 bases and V by 3 bases; bases with no gene match: 4. Germline V CDR1 and CDR2: KGHSH, LQKENI. This chain's CDR3 is CASSPTGDHYEQYF. DNA of the CDR3: TGTGCCAGCTCACCGACAGGGGATCACTACGAGCAGTACTTC.

The J gene is TRBJ1-2, the V gene TRBV29-1; 9 bases line up with TRBD1. J was trimmed by 4 bases and V by 3 bases; bases with no gene match: 9. This CDR3 is 15 amino acids long. Germline V gene lookup returns CDR1 SQVTM and CDR2 ANQGSEA. The CDR3 nucleotides are TGCAGCGTTGACTCGGGACAGGGAACCCTCTATGGCTACACCTTC. Amino acids: CSVDSGQGTLYGYTF.

A few counts support this clonotype. V gene TRBV2 combines with J gene TRBJ2-7, with 12 nucleotides matching TRBD1. The CDR3 runs 13 residues. With 7 bases clipped from V and 4 bases from J, the junction kept 2 bases outside the gene matches. The germline gives CDR1 SNHLY, CDR2 FYNNEI. CDR3 in amino acids: CASKGQGAYEQYF. For the CDR3, the DNA is TGTGCCAGCAAGGGACAGGGGGCTTACGAGCAGTACTTC.

The V gene is TRBV7-9, the J gene TRBJ2-7; D is possibly TRBD2 (5 bases). The CDR3 extends over 12 amino acids. Per germline, CDR1 SEHNR and CDR2 FQNEAQ (reference sequence). The V end lost 1 base, the J end lost 9 bases, and 10 bases lay between the germline ends. CDR3 in amino acids: CASSLGRGGQYF. The CDR3 DNA follows: TGTGCCAGCAGCTTAGGACGCGGAGGGCAGTACTTC.

The chain recombines TRBV9 with TRBJ1-4; 8 positions agree with TRBD1. Germline loops: CDR1 SGDLS, CDR2 YYNGEE. V lost 0 bases, J lost 8 bases, and 6 bases stayed unmatched. This CDR3 region has 15 residues. The CDR3, as DNA: TGTGCCAGCAGCGTAGAAGACAGGGGTTACGAAAAACTGTTTTTT. Amino acid sequence: CASSVEDRGYEKLFF.

Comments on this clonotype: This may be a read error: a much more frequent sequence differs by one nucleotide. The chain couples TRBV20-1 to TRBJ2-1, with D perhaps matching TRBD2 (6 bases). There are 14 residues in the CDR3. Germline V gene lookup returns CDR1 DFQATT and CDR2 SNEGSKA (reference sequence). Trimming shortened V by 2 bases and J by 8 bases, and 16 bases separated the two germline ends. The CDR3 here is CSARPGRPNHEQFF. CDR3 DNA sequence: TGCAGTGCTAGACCCGGGAGACCCAACCATGAGCAGTTCTTC.

This clonotype was recorded at least ten times. In nucleotides, the CDR3 is TGCAGCGTGAAGACAGGGGGCAAGTACAATGAGCAGTTCTTC. It specifies CSVKTGGKYNEQFF. This chain links TRBV29-1 with TRBJ2-1; 10 bases line up with TRBD1. The CDR3 runs 14 residues. Germline V gene lookup returns CDR1 SQVTM and CDR2 ANQGSEA. V gave up 6 bases and J gave up 4 bases; unmatched junction bases: 6.

V gene TRBV24-1 combines with J gene TRBJ1-1; no reliable D call. CDR1 KGHDR and CDR2 SFDVKD come from the germline V gene. V was cut by 2 bases and J by 0 bases, with 6 bases left in between. The CDR3 has 14 amino acids. The CDR3 reads CATSDSTVNTEAFF. The CDR3 DNA reads TGTGCCACCAGTGATTCTACAGTGAACACTGAAGCTTTCTTT.

This clonotype was counted ten times or more. The chain couples TRBV15 to TRBJ2-1; D is unresolved. The ends were cut back, 3 bases at V and 5 bases at J, with 11 bases in the middle. CDR1 is LNHNV, CDR2 YYDKDF, per germline (reference sequence). This CDR3 is 14 amino acids long. CDR3 loop: CATSRDETDNEQFF. The CDR3 nucleotides are TGTGCCACCAGCAGGGACGAAACCGACAATGAGCAGTTCTTC.

The chain has TRBV5-1 and TRBJ1-1; D uncertain. The germline V gene has CDR1 SGHRS and CDR2 YFSETQ. The CDR3 extends over 13 amino acids. The V end lost 0 bases, the J end lost 6 bases, and 9 bases lay between the germline ends. The CDR3, as DNA: TGCGCCAGCAGCTTGGGATCAAACCCTGAAGCTTTCTTT. This codes for CASSLGSNPEAFF.

V is TRBV23-1 and J is TRBJ2-1; TRBD2 agrees at 10 bases. TRBV23-1 falls under the ORF class, with uncertain function. The CDR3 sequence is 15 residues long. With V trimmed by 0 bases and J by 8 bases, 4 bases remained unmatched. CDR3 in amino acids: CASSQSVLAGDEQFF. The CDR3 DNA reads as TGCGCCAGCAGTCAATCGGTCCTAGCGGGAGATGAGCAGTTCTTC.

The table lists this clonotype with a few counts. CDR3 protein: CASSLASAKADTQYF. Written as DNA, the CDR3 is TGTGCCAGCAGCTTAGCCTCTGCAAAGGCAGATACGCAGTATTTT. J is TRBJ2-3 and V is TRBV7-6; D remains ambiguous. CDR1 is SGHVS and CDR2 is FNYEAQ in the germline V gene. The CDR3 length is 15 residues. Trimming cost V 0 bases and J 4 bases, with 11 bases left between them.

This chain links TRBV19 with TRBJ2-3; D might be TRBD1 (6 bases). CDR1 is LNHDA and CDR2 is SQIVND in the germline V gene (reference sequence). Trimming left V 5 bases short and J 2 bases short, with 11 bases between. CDR3 size: 14 residues. Here the CDR3 reads CASSVGTYTDTQYF. The CDR3, as DNA: TGTGCCAGTAGTGTGGGGACATACACAGATACGCAGTATTTT.

This clonotype came up many times. This sequence joins TRBV20-1 and TRBJ2-1; 7 bases are a match to TRBD2. Losses at the gene ends were 3 bases for V and 5 bases for J; bases not matched to a gene: 10. In germline, CDR1 is DFQATT, CDR2 SNEGSKA (reference sequence). The CDR3 is 15 amino acids. CDR3 sequence reads: CSASSSGSLNNEQFF. The CDR3 DNA sequence: TGCAGTGCTAGTTCTAGCGGATCTCTGAACAATGAGCAGTTCTTC.